This T cell receptor beta chain was sequenced for a study of cytomegalovirus exposure and HLA in healthy donors. Whole-study findings and limits: A few chains linked to CMV were shown in vitro to be specific for CMV antigens.

60 Vbeta and 13 Jbeta primers were used in PCR. Data came from immunoSEQ multiplex PCR; TCRdb stores just in-frame clones and leaves some out. This sample lists tens of thousands of clones; its ten largest clones have about 0.5%. V lost 6 bases, J lost 8 bases, and 13 bases lay in between. The germline CDR1 and CDR2 sequences are DFQATT and SNEGSKA (reference sequence). This CDR3 is built from 11 residues. Regarding this clone: Its matching antigen is unknown.

The sequence was collected from a man aged 45-65 years in good health and CMV-seronegative. The genes are TRBV20-1 and TRBJ1-2, with unresolved D. The material sequenced was PBMCs. The CDR3 loop is CSAEEFRGYTF. CDR3 DNA sequence: TGCAGTGCCGAGGAGTTTAGGGGCTACACCTTC.